Listed below are T cell receptor beta chains from one sample, sequenced in a study of blood T cell repertoires in COVID-19. Method: immunoSEQ multiplex PCR; TCRdb's copy keeps in-frame clones and lacks some. Altogether 85,000 to 130,000 clones are present, 76% being singletons, with the ten largest covering 6% to 6.5%. Sequencing was done on a sample of peripheral blood. These receptors were obtained from a man older than 75 with COVID-19, enrolled during active disease. Each CDR3 is given with its conserved first and last residue.

TRBV27	TRBJ2-3	CASSLTIPGMVLHF
TRBV24-1	TRBJ1-4	CATSEGGLTTNEKLFF
TRBV24-1	TRBJ1-1	CATSRAPGEKAFF
TRBV14	TRBJ2-7	CASSPWTGSYEQYF
TRBV30	TRBJ1-5	CAWTGGGNQPQHF
TRBV27	TRBJ2-3	CASSFRIGGSGGADTQYF
TRBV28	TRBJ2-3	CASSFFGRGTDTQYF
TRBV28	TRBJ2-7	CASSPPFSEQYF
TRBV30	TRBJ2-7	CAWSVPYSYEQYF
TRBV19	TRBJ2-7	CASSINWLAASSYEQYF
TRBV19	TRBJ2-1	CASREEGQGVGRIYNEQFF
TRBV28	TRBJ1-2	CASSFTGYALGGYTF
TRBV28	TRBJ2-7	CASSLSGQLFPGGPLYEQYF
TRBV15	TRBJ1-5	CATSSFNQPQHF
TRBV9	TRBJ2-7	CASSVGPYNSYEQYF
TRBV4-1	TRBJ2-7	CASSHPPMGHLSYEQYF
TRBV6-5	TRBJ2-7	CASSYSRRLAGDEQYF
TRBV5-1	TRBJ2-2	CASSLRLVQGTGELFF
TRBV4-3	TRBJ2-5	CASSQGTGDGETQYF
TRBV4-1	TRBJ2-7	CASSPTSGRAPEQYF
TRBV21-1	TRBJ1-6	CASSIQGADSPLHF
TRBV20-1	TRBJ1-5	CSASNSGFNQPQHF
TRBV10-3	TRBJ1-1	CAISGGQGRNTEAFF
TRBV4-1	TRBJ1-4	CASSQGWAPGEKLFF
TRBV5-5	TRBJ2-5	CASSLSALARLAGEGETQYF
TRBV27	TRBJ2-7	CASSSLGAASYEQYF
TRBV19	TRBJ2-2	CASSIGRTINTGELFF
TRBV3-1/TRBV3-2	TRBJ2-3	CASSYSGRAGGDTQYF
TRBV7-2	TRBJ2-1	CASSLIHEQFF
TRBV6-5	TRBJ1-5	CASSPSGRNQPQHF
TRBV28	TRBJ1-2	CASSRTGDTYGYTF
TRBV28	TRBJ1-5	CASSPGGQPQHF
TRBV7-8	TRBJ1-5	CASSKAGVPPQHF
TRBV9	TRBJ2-1	CASSVELAGDEQFF
TRBV5-1	TRBJ2-1	CASSLSPNRGDEQFF
TRBV7-9	TRBJ1-2	CASSSRTPYYGYTF
TRBV11-3	TRBJ2-7	CASSPRTGTGEQYF
TRBV24-1	TRBJ2-1	CATSNWRDNEQFF
TRBV19	TRBJ1-2	CASSIDLRGYGYTF
TRBV7-8	TRBJ1-1	CASSLGPENTEAFF
TRBV9	TRBJ2-7	CASSAQGQAYEQYF
TRBV7-2	TRBJ1-5	CASSRDRGRQPQHF
TRBV7-9	TRBJ2-2	CASSVLAGVDGELFF
TRBV6-5	TRBJ2-7	CASQSGGSPPLEQYF
TRBV11-2	TRBJ2-2	CASSLTRDRGAGELFF
TRBV18	TRBJ1-3	CASSPGQGGSGNTIYF
TRBV4-3	TRBJ2-5	CASSQDLQGVQETQYF
TRBV29-1	TRBJ2-7	CSVSRGSLYEQYF
TRBV7-8	TRBJ2-2	CASSLAPWGSLGGTGELFF
TRBV7-2	TRBJ1-5	CASSLDYNQPQHF
TRBV28	TRBJ2-3	CASSFRPQGGAAGTDTQYF
TRBV4-1	TRBJ2-7	CASSQVPGVYEQYF
TRBV28	TRBJ2-4	CASSQDRGINIQYF
TRBV10-3	TRBJ2-2	CAISDSSGSSNTGELFF
TRBV5-1	TRBJ1-6	CASSREQGSTYNSPLHF
TRBV5-4	TRBJ2-3	CASSILTGTGSTDTQYF
TRBV5-1	TRBJ2-5	CASSLTGGETQYF
TRBV30	TRBJ1-5	CAWSVGVFNQPQHF